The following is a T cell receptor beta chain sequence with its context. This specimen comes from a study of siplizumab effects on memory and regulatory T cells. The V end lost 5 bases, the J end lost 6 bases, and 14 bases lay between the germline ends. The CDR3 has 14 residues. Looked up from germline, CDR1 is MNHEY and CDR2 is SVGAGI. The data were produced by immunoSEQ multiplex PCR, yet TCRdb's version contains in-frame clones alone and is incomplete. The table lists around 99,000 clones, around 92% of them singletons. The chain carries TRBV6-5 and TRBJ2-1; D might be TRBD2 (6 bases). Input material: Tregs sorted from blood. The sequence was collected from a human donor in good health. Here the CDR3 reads CASSPPGRPNEQFF. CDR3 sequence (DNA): TGTGCCAGCAGTCCCCCTGGGAGGCCCAATGAGCAGTTCTTC.